The rows below give T cell receptor beta chains drawn from one sample of a study of OX40 agonist ivuxolimab in advanced cancers. Assay used: immunoSEQ multiplex PCR; TCRdb lists only in-frame clones, some missing. There are roughly 30,000 clones in the sample; approximately 88% occur only once, and 15% to 20% lies in the top ten. The sequences come from CD4+ or CD8+ T cells sorted from blood, collected in a trial of the OX40 agonist ivuxolimab. Source of these receptors: an adult with an advanced solid tumor such as melanoma, head and neck, liver or kidney cancer. The CDR3 runs from the conserved cysteine through the conserved F or W.

v_call cdr3_aa
TRBV5-1 CASRVSGEGNIQYF
TRBV6-5 CASSSTRYPQYEQYF
TRBV11-2 CASSLVPRDWYEQYF
TRBV7-6 CASSLGAGRQNTEAFF
TRBV28 CASSPGQGTYSPLHF
TRBV10-3 CAIWGEGGDYGYTF
TRBV7-9 CASRPTSGQETQYF
TRBV13 CASSGLTGGNTEAFF
TRBV5-6 CASSMGSTGELFF
TRBV19 CATSGAGGPYEQYF
TRBV28 CASSPPRQGAQPQHF
TRBV19 CASSIGAATDTQYF
TRBV5-4 CASSPTGGYNEQFF
TRBV13 CASSLVDYEQYF
TRBV11-3 CASSFNSYEQYF
TRBV18 CASSPGTGLAIEQFF
TRBV5-6 CASSLWNRGGLETQYF
TRBV30 CAWGDGASYEQYF
TRBV6-5 CASSTYSGSNQPQHF
TRBV7-8 CASSLGGGYEQYF
TRBV4-1 CASSQTVPLEQYF
TRBV5-1 CASSFTGGYEQYF
TRBV9 CASSVEDRRQETQYF
TRBV7-6 CASSLASLTSGSYEQYF
TRBV5-1 CASSLAGLGGPYNEQFF
TRBV28 CASSPNGVTRSGELFF